The rows below give T cell receptor beta chains drawn from one sample of a study of Ad26.COV2.S vaccination and SARS-CoV-2 variants. The repertoire was sequenced with immunoSEQ multiplex PCR; TCRdb's copy has only in-frame clones and lacks some. Of about 350,000 clones in the sample, around 90% were seen once. Sample: peripheral blood, taken in a trial of Ad26.COV2.S vaccine versus placebo. The source is a person aged 18-60 years who received the Ad26.COV2.S COVID-19 vaccine or a placebo. CDR3s include the opening cysteine and the closing phenylalanine or tryptophan. The D gene is left open where the match is weak. For some rows the clone size is stated as once, few or many, or as a class when expanded; others skip it.

j_gene,d_gene,abundance,v_gene,CDR3nt,CDR3aa
TRBJ1-1,.,.,TRBV27,TGTGCCAGCAGTTTAGCCAGGAGCACTGAAGCTTTCTTT,CASSLARSTEAFF
TRBJ2-5,.,.,TRBV10-3,TGTGCCATCAGCCTCGGACAGAGGGGTCAAGAGACCCAGTACTTC,CAISLGQRGQETQYF
TRBJ2-7,TRBD2,.,TRBV5-4,TGTGCCAGCAGCCCCGGGGGGGGAGGCCCCTACGAGCAGTACTTC,CASSPGGGGPYEQYF
TRBJ2-5,.,.,TRBV24-1,TGTGCCACCAGTGATCGGGACTCGGAGACCCAGTACTTC,CATSDRDSETQYF
TRBJ2-7,TRBD1,.,TRBV5-1,TGCGCCAGCAGCACCCGGGACAGGGCCTACGAGCAGTACTTC,CASSTRDRAYEQYF
TRBJ1-1,.,.,TRBV30,TGTGCCACAGATCGTGGCACTGAAGCTTTCTTT,CATDRGTEAFF
TRBJ2-7,.,.,TRBV19,TGTGCCAGTAGTCCACGAGACGCGAGCTCCTACGAGCAGTACTTC,CASSPRDASSYEQYF
TRBJ2-3,TRBD1,.,TRBV7-2,TGTGCCAGCAGCCGCGCCGGGACAGGAAGCACAGATACGCAGTATTTT,CASSRAGTGSTDTQYF
TRBJ2-4,TRBD1,.,TRBV25-1,TGTGCCAGCAGTGGGGAAGACAGGGTAAACATTCAGTACTTC,CASSGEDRVNIQYF
TRBJ2-1,.,.,TRBV2,TGTGCCAGCAGGGGACTGGCAGGGAATGAGCAGTTCTTC,CASRGLAGNEQFF
TRBJ1-4,TRBD1,.,TRBV27,TGTGCCAGCAGGGGGACAGAGAATGAAAAACTGTTTTTT,CASRGTENEKLFF
TRBJ2-3,TRBD2,.,TRBV7-3,TGTGCCAGCAGCTTAAGAAGCGGGGGTCCAGATACGCAGTATTTT,CASSLRSGGPDTQYF
TRBJ1-2,.,.,TRBV15,TGTGCCACCAGCAGAGATGATGGTGGTATGTCTGGCTACACCTTC,CATSRDDGGMSGYTF
TRBJ2-2,.,.,TRBV7-9,TGTGCCAGCTTCGCCAGGGGTAAGATCGCCGGGGAGCTGTTTTTT,CASFARGKIAGELFF
TRBJ1-6,.,.,TRBV14,TGTGCCAGCAGCCAATCGCAGTGGTCACCCCTCCACTTT,CASSQSQWSPLHF
TRBJ1-5,.,few,TRBV19,TGTGCCAGTAGTATACCGCTCCAACAGCCCCAGCATTTT,CASSIPLQQPQHF
TRBJ2-7,.,once,TRBV19,TGTGCCAGTAGTATTTGGTCCGGTGAGCAGTACTTC,CASSIWSGEQYF
TRBJ2-3,TRBD1,.,TRBV6-5,TGTGCCAGTGGGACAGGAGATAACACAGATACGCAGTATTTT,CASGTGDNTDTQYF
TRBJ2-7,TRBD1,once,TRBV6-5,TGTGCCAGCAGCTCGAGACAGGGCGAGAGAGAGCAGTACTTC,CASSSRQGEREQYF
TRBJ1-1,TRBD1,.,TRBV5-5,TGTGCCAGCAGTTTCCAGGGGGACACTGAAGCTTTCTTT,CASSFQGDTEAFF
TRBJ2-2,TRBD2,.,TRBV4-3,TGCGCCAGCAGCCAAGACCTTAGCGGGGGTGGGGAGCTGTTTTTT,CASSQDLSGGGELFF
TRBJ2-7,.,.,TRBV11-2,TGTGCCAGCAGCTACCAGGCTGATTCCTACGAGCAGTACTTC,CASSYQADSYEQYF
TRBJ2-2,TRBD1,.,TRBV10-3,TGTGCCATGACAGGGTCGAACACCGGGGAGCTGTTTTTT,CAMTGSNTGELFF
TRBJ2-1,.,.,TRBV7-8,TGTGCCAGCAGCTTCGCCGCAAGCTCCTACAATGAGCAGTTCTTC,CASSFAASSYNEQFF
TRBJ2-7,.,.,TRBV4-1,TGCGCCAGCAGCCAAGTACGAGGAAGCTCCTACGAGCAGTACTTC,CASSQVRGSSYEQYF
TRBJ1-2,TRBD1,few,TRBV9,TGTGCCAGCAGCACGACAGGGAGGTTAGATAATGGCTACACCTTC,CASSTTGRLDNGYTF
TRBJ2-7,.,.,TRBV12-3/TRBV12-4,TGTGCCAGCAGCGAGGACGGTTACGAGCAGTACTTC,CASSEDGYEQYF
TRBJ2-5,TRBD2,.,TRBV11-2,TGTGCCAGCAGCTTACCCCTCGGGACTAAAGAGACCCAGTACTTC,CASSLPLGTKETQYF
TRBJ2-2,TRBD1,.,TRBV7-6,TGTGCCAGCAGCCCCGGACAGGGGGCGGGCGGGGAGCTGTTTTTT,CASSPGQGAGGELFF
TRBJ1-2,TRBD1,once,TRBV6-5,TGTGCCAGCAGTTTCCGGACAGGGGGCGATGGCTACACCTTC,CASSFRTGGDGYTF
TRBJ1-3,TRBD1,once,TRBV18,TGTGCCAGCTTACTGGACAGGGGTGTATCTGGAAACACCATATATTTT,CASLLDRGVSGNTIYF
TRBJ2-2,.,.,TRBV30,TGTGCCTGGAGCCTCAGACGCCTCGCGAACACCGGGGAGCTGTTTTTT,CAWSLRRLANTGELFF
TRBJ2-3,.,.,TRBV7-2,TGTGCCAGCAGCCCACCTCGGGGGACAACGCAGTATTTT,CASSPPRGTTQYF
TRBJ2-1,.,.,TRBV4-3,TGCGCCAGCAGCCAAGGCGGTGACCTCTCCTACAATGAGCAGTTCTTC,CASSQGGDLSYNEQFF
TRBJ2-5,.,.,TRBV5-1,TGCGCCAGCAGCTTGAGGGACTCGGGGAGAAGCCAAGAGACCCAGTACTTC,CASSLRDSGRSQETQYF
TRBJ1-1,.,.,TRBV19,TGTGCCAGTAGTCCCCAGACTCTCAACACTGAAGCTTTCTTT,CASSPQTLNTEAFF
TRBJ2-3,TRBD2,.,TRBV7-9,TGTGCCAGCAGCTCCAGAGCGGGGGTGGGGTGGGATACGCAGTATTTT,CASSSRAGVGWDTQYF
TRBJ2-1,TRBD1,once,TRBV4-1,TGCGCCAGCAGGACTCTCGACAGGGGCAAGGTCAATGAGCAGTTCTTC,CASRTLDRGKVNEQFF
TRBJ2-7,.,.,TRBV7-9,TGTGCCAGCAGCTTAGCGGGGGGGCTCGAGCAGTACTTC,CASSLAGGLEQYF
TRBJ1-1,.,.,TRBV21-1,TGTGCCAGCAGCCCATTCTGGGCAGTATTGAACACTGAAGCTTTCTTT,CASSPFWAVLNTEAFF
TRBJ1-1,.,.,TRBV6-1,TGTGCCAGCAGTGAAGCTCATGTAACGGTCAACACTGAAGCTTTCTTT,CASSEAHVTVNTEAFF
TRBJ1-1,.,.,TRBV4-2,TGTGCCAGCAGCCAGCAGGGTTTGACTGAAGCTTTCTTT,CASSQQGLTEAFF
TRBJ1-1,.,few,TRBV7-9,TGTGCCAGCAGCCCTCAGGCGGGGGGAACGTGGGCTTTCTTT,CASSPQAGGTWAFF
TRBJ1-1,.,.,TRBV7-9,TGTGCCAGCAGCCCCCGATTGAGGGGTGGGGTTGCTGAAGCTTTCTTT,CASSPRLRGGVAEAFF
TRBJ1-5,.,.,TRBV2,TGTGCCAGCACCCCAAGCTTCGCCAGATTCAATCAGCCCCAGCATTTT,CASTPSFARFNQPQHF